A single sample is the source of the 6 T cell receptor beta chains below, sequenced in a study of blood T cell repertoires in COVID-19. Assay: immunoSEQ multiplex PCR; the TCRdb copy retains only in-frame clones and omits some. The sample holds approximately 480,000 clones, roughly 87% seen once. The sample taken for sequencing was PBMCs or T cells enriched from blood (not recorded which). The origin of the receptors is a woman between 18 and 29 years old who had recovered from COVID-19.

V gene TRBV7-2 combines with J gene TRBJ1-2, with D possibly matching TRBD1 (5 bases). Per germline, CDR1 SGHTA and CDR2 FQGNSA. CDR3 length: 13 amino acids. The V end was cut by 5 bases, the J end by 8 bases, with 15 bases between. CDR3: CASSLELQGGYTF. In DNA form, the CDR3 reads TGTGCCAGCAGCCTAGAGTTGCAGGGAGGCTACACCTTC. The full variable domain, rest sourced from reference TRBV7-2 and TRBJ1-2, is GAGVSQSPSNKVTEKGKDVELRCDPISGHTALYWYRQSLGQGLEFLIYFQGNSAPDKSGLPSDRFSAERTGGSVSTLTIQRTQQEDSAVYLCASSLELQGGYTFGSGTRLTVV.

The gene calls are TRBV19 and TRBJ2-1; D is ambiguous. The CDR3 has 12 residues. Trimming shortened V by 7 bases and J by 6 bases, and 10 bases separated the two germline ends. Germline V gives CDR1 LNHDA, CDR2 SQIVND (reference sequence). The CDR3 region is CASTGRLNEQFF. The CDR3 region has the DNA TGTGCCAGTACAGGTAGGCTCAATGAGCAGTTCTTC.

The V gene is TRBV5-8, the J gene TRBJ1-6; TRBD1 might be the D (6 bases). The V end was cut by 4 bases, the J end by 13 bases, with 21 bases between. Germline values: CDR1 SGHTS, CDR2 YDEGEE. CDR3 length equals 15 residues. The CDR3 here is CASSPITTGSSPLHF. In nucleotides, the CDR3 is TGTGCCAGCAGCCCCATAACCACAGGGTCGTCCCCCCTCCACTTT.

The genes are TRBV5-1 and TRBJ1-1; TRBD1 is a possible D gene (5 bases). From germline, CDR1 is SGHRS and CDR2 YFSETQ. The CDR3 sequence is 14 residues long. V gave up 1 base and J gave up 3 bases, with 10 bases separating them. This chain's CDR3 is CASSLSAGYTEAFF. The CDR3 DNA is TGCGCCAGCAGCTTGAGTGCAGGGTACACTGAAGCTTTCTTT.

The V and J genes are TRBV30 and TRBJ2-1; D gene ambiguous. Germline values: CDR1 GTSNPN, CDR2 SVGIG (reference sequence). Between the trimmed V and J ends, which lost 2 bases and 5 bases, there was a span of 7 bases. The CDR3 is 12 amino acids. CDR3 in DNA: TGTGCCTGGAGTTCCGTAAACAATGAGCAGTTCTTC. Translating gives CAWSSVNNEQFF.

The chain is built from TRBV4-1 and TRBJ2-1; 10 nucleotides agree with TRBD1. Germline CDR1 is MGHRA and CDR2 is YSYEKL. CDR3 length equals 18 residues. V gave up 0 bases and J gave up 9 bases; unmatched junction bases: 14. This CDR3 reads CASSQDGTGVRDQVEQFF. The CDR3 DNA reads TGCGCCAGCAGCCAAGACGGGACAGGGGTCAGGGATCAGGTTGAGCAGTTCTTC.